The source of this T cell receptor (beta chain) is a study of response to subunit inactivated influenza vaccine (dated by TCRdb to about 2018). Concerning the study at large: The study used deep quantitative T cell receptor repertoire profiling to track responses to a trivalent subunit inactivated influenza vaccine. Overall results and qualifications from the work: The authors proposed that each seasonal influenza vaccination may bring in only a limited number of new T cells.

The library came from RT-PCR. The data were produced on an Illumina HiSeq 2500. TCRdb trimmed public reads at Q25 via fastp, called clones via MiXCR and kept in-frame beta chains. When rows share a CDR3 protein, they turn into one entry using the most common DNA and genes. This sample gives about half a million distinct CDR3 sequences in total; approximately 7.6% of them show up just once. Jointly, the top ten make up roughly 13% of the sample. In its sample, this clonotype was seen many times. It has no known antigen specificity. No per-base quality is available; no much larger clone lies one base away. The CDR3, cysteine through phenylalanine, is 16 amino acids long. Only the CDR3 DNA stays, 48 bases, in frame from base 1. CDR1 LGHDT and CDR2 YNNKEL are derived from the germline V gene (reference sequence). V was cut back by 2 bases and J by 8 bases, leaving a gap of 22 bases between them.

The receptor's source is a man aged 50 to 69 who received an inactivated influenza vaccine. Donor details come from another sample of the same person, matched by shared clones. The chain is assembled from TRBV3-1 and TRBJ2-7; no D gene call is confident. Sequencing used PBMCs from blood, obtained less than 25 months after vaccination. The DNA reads TGTGCCAGCAGCCAAAGCTTTGCGGTACCCTGGGAAAAGCAGTACTTC. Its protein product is CASSQSFAVPWEKQYF.